The 32 T cell receptor beta chains below all came from one sample that was sequenced in a study of shared T cell receptors in the human thymus. Clones were sequenced by immunoSEQ multiplex PCR, and TCRdb holds only the in-frame ones, with some missing. The sample includes 640,000 or so clones, more than 75% seen only once; the top ten take more than 0.009%. The data also belong to a second study, concerning human thymus T cells.

Sample: thymocytes. These receptors all come from a boy less than two years old with a congenital heart defect.

The genes are TRBV7-8 and TRBJ2-2, with 11 bases matching TRBD2. The length of the CDR3 is 17 residues. CDR1 is SGHVS, CDR2 FQNEAQ, per germline. After removal of 4 bases from V and 0 bases from J, the junction contained 4 bases not matched to a gene. As DNA, the CDR3 is TGTGCCAGCAGCTCGGGACTAGCGGATACGAACACCGGGGAGCTGTTTTTT. Its protein is CASSSGLADTNTGELFF.

This clone was seen a single time. Other nucleotide sequences in the sample specify the same CDR3. V and J are TRBV29-1 and TRBJ2-7, with a tentative D call TRBD2 (7 bases). Trimming took 0 bases from V and 1 from J, leaving 13 bases between them. Germline V gene lookup returns CDR1 SQVTM and CDR2 ANQGSEA. The CDR3 spans 15 residues. CDR3 amino acids: CSVEDRGASSYEQYF. CDR3 in DNA: TGCAGCGTTGAAGATCGGGGGGCCTCTTCCTACGAGCAGTACTTC.

The rearrangement joins TRBV2 to TRBJ1-5, with a tentative D call TRBD1 (5 bases). There are 14 residues in the CDR3. V lost 3 bases, J lost 3 bases, and 9 bases lay in between. Germline CDR1 reads SNHLY; CDR2 reads FYNNEI. CDR3 amino acids: CASSEGQYNQPQHF. The CDR3 DNA is TGTGCCAGCAGTGAGGGGCAGTACAATCAGCCCCAGCATTTT. The full variable domain, its missing parts supplied by reference TRBV2 and TRBJ1-5, is EPEVTQTPSHQVTQMGQEVILRCVPISNHLYFYWYRQILGQKVEFLVSFYNNEISEKSEIFDDQFSVERPDGSNFTLKIRSTKLEDSAMYFCASSEGQYNQPQHFGDGTRLSIL.

This sequence joins TRBV28 and TRBJ2-7; 8 bases align to TRBD2. There are 13 residues in the CDR3. From germline, CDR1 is MDHEN and CDR2 SYDVKM. With V trimmed by 4 bases and J by 3 bases, 2 bases remained unmatched. The CDR3 sequence: CASSSGLGYEQYF. The DNA for the CDR3 is TGTGCCAGCAGTTCGGGACTAGGCTACGAGCAGTACTTC.

This sequence joins TRBV7-2 and TRBJ2-3, with TRBD2 matching over 8 bases. The V gene end was trimmed by 5 bases and the J gene end by 4 bases; junction bases not matched to a gene: 8. This CDR3 comprises 15 residues. From germline, CDR1 is SGHTA and CDR2 FQGNSA. The CDR3 loop reads CASSPGGLGSDTQYF. The CDR3 DNA is TGTGCCAGCAGCCCTGGGGGACTAGGGTCAGATACGCAGTATTTT.

The chain recombines TRBV7-9 with TRBJ2-5; D is uncertain. The CDR3 sequence is 17 residues long. The germline V gene has CDR1 SEHNR and CDR2 FQNEAQ (reference sequence). V was trimmed by 1 base and J by 4 bases, leaving 19 bases between them. CDR3 in amino acids: CASSLVRWYPEVETQYF. The CDR3 DNA sequence: TGTGCCAGCAGCTTAGTGCGTTGGTACCCCGAGGTAGAGACCCAGTACTTC.

The chain recombines TRBV30 with TRBJ2-4; 11 bases align to TRBD2. The V segment lost 0 bases and the J segment 3 bases; nucleotides outside the gene matches: 10. CDR3 length: 18 residues. Germline V gene lookup returns CDR1 GTSNPN and CDR2 SVGIG (reference sequence). The CDR3 protein is CAWSVPTSGKGVKNIQYF. CDR3 bases: TGTGCCTGGAGTGTACCGACTAGCGGGAAAGGGGTCAAAAACATTCAGTACTTC.

The rearrangement uses TRBV14 and TRBJ2-1; possible D gene TRBD1, 5 bases. Germline CDR1 reads SGHDN; CDR2 reads FVKESK. This CDR3 is 17 amino acids long. The V end lost 3 bases, the J end lost 0 bases, and 15 bases lay between the germline ends. CDR3 region: CASSHYLRGSSYNEQFF. The CDR3, as DNA: TGTGCCAGCAGCCATTACCTAAGGGGAAGCTCCTACAATGAGCAGTTCTTC.

The J gene is TRBJ2-1, the V gene TRBV7-6, with 10 bases fitting TRBD2. This CDR3 is built from 16 residues. J was trimmed by 9 bases and V by 4 bases; bases with no gene match: 12. The germline CDR1 and CDR2 sequences are SGHVS and FNYEAQ. The CDR3 DNA sequence: TGTGCCAGCAGCTCGGGCCTAGCGGGGGTCTTAGCTGAGCAGTTCTTC. This encodes CASSSGLAGVLAEQFF.

This chain links TRBV5-1 with TRBJ1-6; D might be TRBD1 (6 bases). The germline V gene has CDR1 SGHRS and CDR2 YFSETQ. V was cut by 3 bases and J by 7 bases, with 11 bases left in between. This CDR3 comprises 14 residues. The CDR3 nucleotides are TGCGCCAGCAGCTCGGCAGGGGCCAATTCACCCCTCCACTTT. It is translated as CASSSAGANSPLHF. Filled out from reference TRBV5-1 and TRBJ1-6, the complete variable domain reads KAGVTQTPRYLIKTRGQQVTLSCSPISGHRSVSWYQQTPGQGLQFLFEYFSETQRNKGNFPGRFSGRQFSNSRSEMNVSTLELGDSALYLCASSSAGANSPLHFGNGTRLTVT.

This clone occurred once. V and J are TRBV19 and TRBJ2-7, with D possibly matching TRBD1 (5 bases). CDR3 length: 14 amino acids. CDR1 LNHDA and CDR2 SQIVND come from the germline V gene (reference sequence). The ends were cut back, 5 bases at V and 3 bases at J, with 14 bases in the middle. The CDR3 loop is CASSASGYDYEQYF. The CDR3 region has the DNA TGTGCCAGTAGTGCTTCAGGGTACGACTACGAGCAGTACTTC.

This clone was recorded only once. This chain uses TRBV9 with TRBJ2-1; 9 bases match TRBD2. Germline assignment: CDR1 SGDLS and CDR2 YYNGEE. V gave up 3 bases and J gave up 4 bases; unmatched junction bases: 8. This CDR3 contains 16 residues. In DNA, the CDR3 is TGTGCCAGCAGCGATCAGGGGCTAGCGGGATACAATGAGCAGTTCTTC. Translating it yields CASSDQGLAGYNEQFF.

V gene TRBV9 combines with J gene TRBJ2-3, with 10 positions matching TRBD1. The germline CDR1 and CDR2 sequences are SGDLS and YYNGEE. CDR3 size: 17 residues. J was trimmed by 3 bases and V by 2 bases; bases with no gene match: 9. The CDR3 bases are TGTGCCAGCAGCGTGGGGACAGGGGTAATTAAGACAGATACGCAGTATTTT. Amino acids: CASSVGTGVIKTDTQYF. Full variable domain (outside the CDR3, taken from reference TRBV9 and TRBJ2-3): DSGVTQTPKHLITATGQRVTLRCSPRSGDLSVYWYQQSLDQGLQFLIQYYNGEERAKGNILERFSAQQFPDLHSELNLSSLELGDSALYFCASSVGTGVIKTDTQYFGPGTRLTVL.

The chain employs TRBV27 and TRBJ2-5; 8 nucleotides align to TRBD1. The CDR3 spans 15 residues. V shed 5 bases, J shed 4 bases, and the junction held 9 bases outside the gene matches. CDR1 MNHEY and CDR2 SMNVEV come from the germline V gene (reference sequence). CDR3 sequence reads: CASSPDRGRTETQYF. CDR3 bases: TGTGCCAGCAGTCCTGACAGGGGAAGGACAGAGACCCAGTACTTC.

The rearrangement links TRBV30 to TRBJ2-2; TRBD2 agrees at 8 bases. Germline trimming cut 3 bases from V and 4 bases from J; bases unmatched to any gene: 13. The germline V gene has CDR1 GTSNPN and CDR2 SVGIG (reference sequence). This CDR3 has 17 amino acids. CDR3 region: CAWRSPASGWGTGELFF. The CDR3 DNA reads TGTGCCTGGAGAAGTCCTGCTAGCGGGTGGGGCACCGGGGAGCTGTTTTTT. Supplemented by reference TRBV30 and TRBJ2-2, the full variable domain reads SQTIHQWPATLVQPVGSPLSLECTVEGTSNPNLYWYRQAAGRGLQLLFYSVGIGQISSEVPQNLSASRPQDRQFILSSKKLLLSDSGFYLCAWRSPASGWGTGELFFGEGSRLTVL.

V is TRBV27 and J is TRBJ1-1; TRBD1 aligns across 12 bases. The V segment lost 2 bases and the J segment 7 bases; nucleotides outside the gene matches: 11. Per germline, CDR1 MNHEY and CDR2 SMNVEV (reference sequence). The CDR3 sequence is 17 residues long. The CDR3, as DNA: TGTGCCAGCAGTTTAAGGTTGAGGGACAGGGGGCCCTATGAAGCTTTCTTT. It encodes CASSLRLRDRGPYEAFF.

This clone was counted a single time. V is TRBV6-5 and J is TRBJ1-5, with a tentative D call TRBD1 (5 bases). CDR3 length: 13 amino acids. Germline V lookup: CDR1 MNHEY, CDR2 SVGAGI. Trimming cost V 4 bases and J 9 bases, with 13 bases left between them. The CDR3 DNA sequence: TGTGCCAGCAGTTCCAGGGTACGGCGGCCCCAGCATTTT. The encoded protein is CASSSRVRRPQHF.

The rearrangement uses TRBV19 and TRBJ1-2, with TRBD1 matching 9 bases. CDR1 and CDR2 from the germline V gene are LNHDA and SQIVND (reference sequence). The CDR3 totals 12 residues. V lost 6 bases to trimming and J lost 7 bases; unmatched junction nucleotides: 3. CDR3 nucleotide sequence: TGTGCCAGTAGAGGGACAGGGTTTGGCTACACCTTC. It is translated as CASRGTGFGYTF.

The genes are TRBV11-2 and TRBJ2-2, with 7 positions matching TRBD2. Germline lookup yields CDR1 SGHAT and CDR2 FQNNGV. CDR3 length: 16 amino acids. V shed 3 bases and J 1 base; nucleotides not matched to a gene: 5. CDR3 amino acids: CASSLGGTENTGELFF. The CDR3 DNA follows: TGTGCCAGCAGCTTGGGAGGGACCGAGAACACCGGGGAGCTGTTTTTT.

This chain joins TRBV28 and TRBJ2-3; possibly TRBD2 for D (5 bases). In germline, CDR1 is MDHEN, CDR2 SYDVKM. The V end was cut by 7 bases, the J end by 3 bases, with 14 bases between. The CDR3 runs 14 residues. The CDR3 DNA is TGTGCCAGCACCGAGGGTTTGGGGACAGATACGCAGTATTTT. Translated: CASTEGLGTDTQYF. The full variable domain, rest sourced from reference TRBV28 and TRBJ2-3, is DVKVTQSSRYLVKRTGEKVFLECVQDMDHENMFWYRQDPGLGLRLIYFSYDVKMKEKGDIPEGYSVSREKKERFSLILESASTNQTSMYLCASTEGLGTDTQYFGPGTRLTVL.

The V call is TRBV14, the J call TRBJ2-7; D perhaps matches TRBD2 (6 bases). CDR3 length: 14 residues. From germline, CDR1 is SGHDN and CDR2 FVKESK. Trimming cost V 4 bases and J 7 bases, with 17 bases left between them. The CDR3, as DNA: TGTGCCAGCAGCCCCCTCCGCGGGGTAGTTGAGCAGTACTTC. Amino acid sequence: CASSPLRGVVEQYF. Complete variable domain (other parts from reference TRBV14 and TRBJ2-7): EAGVTQFPSHSVIEKGQTVTLRCDPISGHDNLYWYRRVMGKEIKFLLHFVKESKQDESGMPNNRFLAERTGGTYSTLKVQPAELEDSGVYFCASSPLRGVVEQYFGPGTRLTVT.

This clone was counted only a few times. The chain employs TRBV6-5 and TRBJ2-3; 12 nucleotides align to TRBD2. Looked up from germline, CDR1 is MNHEY and CDR2 is SVGAGI. The CDR3 has 16 amino acids. V lost 2 bases and J lost 6; bases outside the gene matches: 6. The CDR3 is CASSYTGLAGPDTQYF. DNA for the CDR3: TGTGCCAGCAGTTACACTGGACTAGCGGGACCGGATACGCAGTATTTT.

The chain is built from TRBV5-1 and TRBJ1-1; 8 nucleotides align to TRBD1. The CDR3 consists of 19 residues. Losses at the gene ends were 4 bases for V and 4 bases for J; bases not matched to a gene: 21. CDR1 is SGHRS, CDR2 YFSETQ, per germline. In nucleotides, the CDR3 is TGCGCCAGCAGCCCAGCTAGGGCAGGGGGCACCGCACGGGGCACTGAAGCTTTCTTT. This sequence encodes CASSPARAGGTARGTEAFF.

The rearrangement links TRBV30 to TRBJ2-7, with 10 positions matching TRBD2. The junction had 25 bases not matched to a gene; V was cut back by 5 bases and J by 0 bases. This CDR3 region has 21 residues. CDR1 and CDR2 (germline): GTSNPN, SVGIG (reference sequence). The CDR3 sequence: CAWRALRIWSSGGPYSYEQYF. CDR3 bases: TGTGCCTGGCGGGCCCTCAGGATCTGGTCTAGCGGGGGCCCATACTCCTACGAGCAGTACTTC.

This clone was recorded only once. The gene calls are TRBV19 and TRBJ1-2, with 7 bases lining up with TRBD1. The CDR3 has 13 residues. With V trimmed by 4 bases and J by 8 bases, 7 bases remained unmatched. Per the germline V gene, CDR1 is LNHDA and CDR2 is SQIVND (reference sequence). CDR3 DNA sequence: TGTGCCAGTAGTAACCGGGACAGACCGGGCTACACCTTC. This sequence encodes CASSNRDRPGYTF. The full variable domain, completed using reference TRBV19 and TRBJ1-2, is DGGITQSPKYLFRKEGQNVTLSCEQNLNHDAMYWYRQDPGQGLRLIYYSQIVNDFQKGDIAEGYSVSREKKESFPLTVTSAQKNPTAFYLCASSNRDRPGYTFGSGTRLTVV.

The chain employs TRBV19 and TRBJ1-2; possibly TRBD1 for D (5 bases). Germline CDR1 LNHDA, CDR2 SQIVND (reference sequence). Trimming removed 6 bases at V and 4 bases at J, with 18 bases between. The CDR3 consists of 15 residues. This CDR3 reads CASRTEGAFLYGYTF. As DNA, the CDR3 is TGTGCCAGTAGAACCGAAGGGGCCTTTCTCTATGGCTACACCTTC.

The table lists this clone with a few counts. The chain links TRBV28 to TRBJ2-7; 10 nucleotides agree with TRBD1. V lost 6 bases to trimming and J lost 2 bases; unmatched junction nucleotides: 10. The germline gives CDR1 MDHEN, CDR2 SYDVKM. The CDR3 has 16 amino acids. The CDR3 sequence is CASSHVRGTGAYEQYF. In nucleotides, the CDR3 is TGTGCCAGCAGCCACGTGAGGGGGACAGGGGCCTACGAGCAGTACTTC.

The V call is TRBV10-1, the J call TRBJ1-5; TRBD1 might be the D (5 bases). CDR1 and CDR2 from the germline V gene are WNHNN and SYGVQD (reference sequence). The CDR3 consists of 16 residues. V lost 6 bases, J lost 1 base, and 16 bases lay in between. The CDR3 DNA sequence: TGCGCCAGCAGAGTAAACAGGATCGCCAGCAATCAGCCCCAGCATTTT. This sequence encodes CASRVNRIASNQPQHF.

The rearrangement links TRBV4-1 to TRBJ2-7; weak D call: TRBD1 (7 bases). V lost 1 base and J 6 bases, leaving 13 bases between the germline ends. The CDR3 extends over 14 amino acids. The germline gives CDR1 MGHRA, CDR2 YSYEKL. The CDR3 DNA reads TGCGCCAGCAGCCAAGTCCCCAGGGGGGCCGAGCAGTACTTC. Protein product: CASSQVPRGAEQYF.

V is TRBV13 and J is TRBJ2-3; TRBD1 might be the D (5 bases). This CDR3 has 16 residues. V lost 0 bases and J 1 base, leaving 11 bases between the germline ends. The germline gives CDR1 PRHDT, CDR2 FYEKMQ (reference sequence). The CDR3 protein is CASSLGPQARTDTQYF. As DNA, the CDR3 is TGTGCCAGCAGCTTAGGACCACAGGCCCGCACAGATACGCAGTATTTT. The variable domain in full, completed from reference TRBV13 and TRBJ2-3, reads AAGVIQSPRHLIKEKRETATLKCYPIPRHDTVYWYQQGPGQDPQFLISFYEKMQSDKGSIPDRFSAQQFSDYHSELNMSSLELGDSALYFCASSLGPQARTDTQYFGPGTRLTVL.

The V gene is TRBV28, the J gene TRBJ2-7; 10 nucleotides agree with TRBD2. Losses at the gene ends were 1 base for V and 5 bases for J; bases not matched to a gene: 5. CDR3 length: 15 amino acids. The germline CDR1 and CDR2 sequences are MDHEN and SYDVKM. CDR3 sequence reads: CASSLSLAGDHEQYF. CDR3 in DNA: TGTGCCAGCAGTTTATCGCTAGCGGGGGATCACGAGCAGTACTTC.

This chain joins TRBV4-1 and TRBJ2-1; 13 bases map to TRBD2. Per the germline V gene, CDR1 is MGHRA and CDR2 is YSYEKL. The CDR3 spans 17 residues. The trim removed 3 bases at V and 7 bases at J, leaving 9 bases unmatched. The CDR3: CASSQGRTSGRENEQFF. The DNA for the CDR3 is TGCGCCAGCAGCCAGGGTCGGACTAGCGGGAGAGAGAATGAGCAGTTCTTC.